Following are 14 T cell receptor beta chains from one sample sequenced in a study of T-cell reconstitution after alpha-beta-depleted transplantation in children. Unique molecular identifiers tagged the TCRbeta library. MiXCR, applied by TCRdb to the PCR reads, yields one record per CDR3 protein. The sample shows over 100,000 distinct CDR3 sequences, about a tenth of them seen only once. Sequencing used PBMCs, obtained before TCRalphabeta/CD19-depleted stem cell transplant. These receptors were collected from a boy between 2 and 10 years old with acute lymphoblastic leukemia, due to receive a stem cell transplant.

This clonotype turned up a few times. The V call is TRBV20-1, the J call TRBJ2-7; 8 bases are a match to TRBD1. From germline, CDR1 is DFQATT and CDR2 SNEGSKA (reference sequence). J gave up 0 bases and V 6 bases, and 7 bases lay outside the gene matches. There are 14 residues in the CDR3. CDR3 in DNA: TGCAGTGCCACGAGAGGGACAGGCTCCTACGAGCAGTACTTC. Amino acid sequence: CSATRGTGSYEQYF.

This clonotype has a handful of counts. V and J are TRBV7-2 and TRBJ2-1, with D perhaps TRBD2 (5 bases). V lost 1 base, J lost 12 bases, and 13 bases lay in between. The CDR3 is 13 residues long. Looked up from germline, CDR1 is SGHTA and CDR2 is FQGNSA. In DNA, the CDR3 is TGTGCCAGCAGCTTAGATACTAGAGGCTCGCAGTTCTTC. Protein sequence: CASSLDTRGSQFF.

In this sample, this clonotype turned up many times. The rearrangement links TRBV7-9 to TRBJ2-5; D remains ambiguous. This CDR3 spans 15 amino acids. V gave up 4 bases and J gave up 2 bases, with 14 bases separating them. Germline lookup yields CDR1 SEHNR and CDR2 FQNEAQ (reference sequence). CDR3 sequence: CASSSGISLQETQYF. The CDR3 coding sequence is TGTGCCAGCAGCTCTGGGATTTCACTGCAAGAGACCCAGTACTTC.

In this sample, this clonotype turned up a few times. The genes are TRBV20-1 and TRBJ1-1, with a tentative D call TRBD1 (5 bases). Germline assignment: CDR1 DFQATT and CDR2 SNEGSKA (reference sequence). The CDR3 is 15 amino acids. Trimming shortened V by 3 bases and J by 7 bases, and 21 bases separated the two germline ends. CDR3 DNA sequence: TGCAGTGCTAGGACCCAGCTTTTACAAACAGGTGAAGCTTTCTTT. This encodes CSARTQLLQTGEAFF.

This clonotype was detected ten times or more. The chain links TRBV12-3 or TRBV12-4 to TRBJ2-7, with a tentative D call TRBD2 (5 bases). The CDR3 has 15 amino acids. The V end lost 6 bases, the J end lost 7 bases, and 22 bases lay between the germline ends. DNA of the CDR3: TGTGCCAGCAGCCTGCGTGCGGGCCGGGTGGGGGAGCAGTACTTC. It codes for CASSLRAGRVGEQYF.

At least ten counts were recorded for this clonotype. The chain links TRBV27 to TRBJ1-5; D ambiguous. The V end was cut by 2 bases, the J end by 2 bases, with 13 bases between. The CDR3 length is 16 residues. The germline V gene has CDR1 MNHEY and CDR2 SMNVEV (reference sequence). CDR3 in amino acids: CASSLRAVLGNQPQHF. In DNA form, the CDR3 reads TGTGCCAGCAGTTTAAGGGCGGTGTTGGGCAATCAGCCCCAGCATTTT.

This clonotype was seen at least ten times. The chain has TRBV5-1 and TRBJ1-1; D unresolved. Germline V gene data show CDR1 as SGHRS and CDR2 as YFSETQ. This CDR3 comprises 16 residues. V lost 0 bases and J 6 bases, leaving 18 bases between the germline ends. CDR3 sequence: CASSLEGGVGSSEAFF. DNA for the CDR3: TGCGCCAGCAGCTTGGAAGGCGGCGTGGGAAGTTCTGAAGCTTTCTTT.

The V gene is TRBV7-9, the J gene TRBJ2-1; 16 bases match TRBD2. Germline CDR1 SEHNR, CDR2 FQNEAQ (reference sequence). This CDR3 is 19 amino acids long. The junction had 3 bases not matched to a gene; V was cut back by 1 base and J by 0 bases. The CDR3 DNA is TGTGCCAGCAGCTTAGGGGGACTAGCGGGAGGGTACTCCTACAATGAGCAGTTCTTC. Translated: CASSLGGLAGGYSYNEQFF.

This clonotype was counted between two and nine times. The chain links TRBV5-6 to TRBJ2-7; D gene uncertain. V was clipped by 3 bases and J by 4 bases, with 11 bases between them. Germline assignment: CDR1 SGHDT and CDR2 YYEEEE. This CDR3 spans 13 amino acids. The CDR3, as DNA: TGTGCCAGCAGCTCTTGGGCTTATTACGAGCAGTACTTC. Translation gives CASSSWAYYEQYF.

Only a few counts were recorded for this clonotype. The chain joins TRBV20-1 to TRBJ2-5; D is possibly TRBD2 (6 bases). Germline CDR1 DFQATT, CDR2 SNEGSKA (reference sequence). The germline V and J ends were trimmed by 3 bases and 5 bases, with 16 bases remaining between them. This CDR3 is 14 amino acids long. CDR3: CSASRDSRKETQYF. The CDR3 DNA reads as TGCAGTGCTAGCCGGGACTCGCGGAAGGAGACCCAGTACTTC.

This clonotype was counted ten times or more. The V call is TRBV12-3 or TRBV12-4, the J call TRBJ1-2; the D gene is possibly TRBD1 (5 bases). CDR3 size: 13 residues. V lost 3 bases and J 6 bases, leaving 11 bases between the germline ends. The CDR3 protein is CASSFDSLHGYTF. For the CDR3, the DNA is TGTGCCAGCAGTTTCGACAGCCTTCATGGCTACACCTTC.

This clonotype was seen repeatedly, ten times or more. The chain has TRBV6-5 and TRBJ2-3; no clear D. Between the trimmed V and J ends, which lost 0 bases and 2 bases, there was a span of 6 bases. Germline CDR1 MNHEY, CDR2 SVGAGI. The CDR3 extends over 14 amino acids. CDR3 protein: CASSYSSDTDTQYF. The CDR3 coding sequence is TGTGCCAGCAGTTACTCGTCCGACACAGATACGCAGTATTTT.

This chain uses TRBV14 with TRBJ2-7; TRBD1 aligns across 9 bases. This CDR3 comprises 16 residues. Germline lookup yields CDR1 SGHDN and CDR2 FVKESK. V lost 4 bases and J lost 4; bases outside the gene matches: 11. The CDR3 region is CASSPPRGTGRYEQYF. The CDR3 DNA follows: TGTGCCAGCAGCCCCCCTAGGGGGACAGGGAGATACGAGCAGTACTTC.

This clonotype was picked up a small number of times. The J gene is TRBJ1-5, the V gene TRBV28; 8 nucleotides align to TRBD1. The CDR3 sequence is 13 residues long. V lost 6 bases, J lost 5 bases, and 3 bases stayed unmatched. Looked up from germline, CDR1 is MDHEN and CDR2 is SYDVKM. Written as DNA, the CDR3 is TGTGCCAGCAGGTCAGGGGGCGATCAGCCCCAGCATTTT. It codes for CASRSGGDQPQHF.